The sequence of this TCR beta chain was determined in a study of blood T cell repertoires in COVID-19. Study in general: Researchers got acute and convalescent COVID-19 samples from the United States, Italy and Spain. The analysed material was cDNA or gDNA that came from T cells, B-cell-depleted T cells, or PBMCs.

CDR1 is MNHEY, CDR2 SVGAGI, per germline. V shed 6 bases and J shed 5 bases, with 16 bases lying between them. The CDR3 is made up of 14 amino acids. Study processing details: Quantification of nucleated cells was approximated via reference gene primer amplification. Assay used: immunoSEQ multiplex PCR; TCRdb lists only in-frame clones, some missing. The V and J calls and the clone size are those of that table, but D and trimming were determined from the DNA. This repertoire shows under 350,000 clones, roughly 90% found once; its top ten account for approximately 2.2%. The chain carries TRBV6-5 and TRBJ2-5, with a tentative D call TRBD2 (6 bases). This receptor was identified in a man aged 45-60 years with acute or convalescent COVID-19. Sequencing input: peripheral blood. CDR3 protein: CASRGGGSAETQYF. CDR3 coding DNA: TGTGCCAGCAGAGGAGGAGGGTCTGCGGAGACCCAGTACTTC.